These 21 T cell receptor beta chains came from one sample sequenced in a study of shared T cell receptors in the human thymus. Using immunoSEQ multiplex PCR, the repertoire was profiled, and TCRdb retains in-frame clones only, with some absent. The data show hundreds of thousands of clones, around 89% seen once. Another study also made use of these data, one on human thymus T cells.

Material for sequencing was thymocytes. These receptors were collected from a boy less than two years old with a congenital heart defect.

The chain employs TRBV28 and TRBJ2-1; 8 bases are a match to TRBD1. This CDR3 comprises 15 residues. V lost 6 bases to trimming and J lost 0 bases; unmatched junction nucleotides: 4. In germline, CDR1 is MDHEN, CDR2 SYDVKM. CDR3: CASRTGAGSYNEQFF. The CDR3 DNA reads as TGTGCCAGCAGGACAGGGGCCGGCTCCTACAATGAGCAGTTCTTC. Complete variable domain (other parts from reference TRBV28 and TRBJ2-1): DVKVTQSSRYLVKRTGEKVFLECVQDMDHENMFWYRQDPGLGLRLIYFSYDVKMKEKGDIPEGYSVSREKKERFSLILESASTNQTSMYLCASRTGAGSYNEQFFGPGTRLTVL.

V gene TRBV19 combines with J gene TRBJ2-2; 12 nucleotides line up with TRBD2. The CDR3 covers 18 residues. Trimming at V came to 6 bases and at J to 6 bases, leaving 14 bases not matched to a gene. Germline CDR1 LNHDA, CDR2 SQIVND (reference sequence). The CDR3 DNA reads as TGTGCCAGTAGGGCATCTAGCGGGAGGGCCCTTTACTCCGGGGAGCTGTTTTTT. It specifies CASRASSGRALYSGELFF.

This rearrangement joins TRBV7-6 to TRBJ2-2; no definite D call. The CDR3 totals 16 residues. V lost 4 bases, J lost 0 bases, and 12 bases lay in between. CDR1 and CDR2 (germline): SGHVS, FNYEAQ. For the CDR3, the DNA is TGTGCCAGCAGCTCCTCCGACACCGCGAACACCGGGGAGCTGTTTTTT. Translation gives CASSSSDTANTGELFF.

The CDR3 loop is CASSWDSVNEKLFF. The CDR3 bases are TGTGCCAGCAGTTGGGACAGCGTTAATGAAAAACTGTTTTTT. J is TRBJ1-4 and V is TRBV2, with TRBD1 matching 7 bases. V lost 5 bases and J lost 4; bases outside the gene matches: 4. Germline V CDR1 and CDR2: SNHLY, FYNNEI. CDR3 size: 14 residues.

In its sample, this clone was seen a few times. V gene TRBV19 combines with J gene TRBJ2-5; 8 positions match TRBD2. Looked up from germline, CDR1 is LNHDA and CDR2 is SQIVND (reference sequence). CDR3 length: 13 residues. V was pared by 8 bases and J by 4 bases, with 6 bases of the junction left unmatched. The DNA of the CDR3 is TGTGCCAGTTCAGCGGGAGCCCTAGAGACCCAGTACTTC. Residues: CASSAGALETQYF.

The chain recombines TRBV28 with TRBJ2-7; a weak D match, TRBD2 (6 bases). In germline, CDR1 is MDHEN, CDR2 SYDVKM. Trimming removed 5 bases at V and 6 bases at J, with 17 bases between. CDR3 length: 14 amino acids. DNA for the CDR3: TGTGCCAGCAGTCACCCTGGGACTTCCCCCGAGCAGTACTTC. This gives the protein CASSHPGTSPEQYF.

This clone is a singleton in its sample. The V gene is TRBV30, the J gene TRBJ2-7; 12 bases are shared with TRBD2. Per germline, CDR1 GTSNPN and CDR2 SVGIG (reference sequence). The CDR3 loop spans 19 amino acids. J lost 0 bases, V lost 0 bases, and 12 bases had no gene match. CDR3 region: CAWSVPTGTSGLSSYEQYF. The CDR3, as DNA: TGTGCCTGGAGTGTACCCACCGGGACTAGCGGGTTAAGCTCCTACGAGCAGTACTTC.

The chain recombines TRBV11-2 with TRBJ2-7; 8 nucleotides agree with TRBD2. CDR3 length: 14 amino acids. The V gene's germline CDR1 is SGHAT and CDR2 FQNNGV. With V trimmed by 6 bases and J by 6 bases, 10 bases remained unmatched. The CDR3 DNA follows: TGTGCCAGCAGAAGGGCGGGAGGTCTGCTCGAGCAGTACTTC. It yields the protein CASRRAGGLLEQYF.

The chain combines TRBV6-1 with TRBJ1-5; 7 nucleotides line up with TRBD1. V lost 3 bases to trimming and J lost 0 bases; unmatched junction nucleotides: 14. Looked up from germline, CDR1 is MNHNS and CDR2 is SASEGT. The CDR3 length is 19 residues. CDR3 loop: CASSDVRDSRRGSNQPQHF. CDR3 DNA: TGTGCCAGCAGTGACGTTCGGGACAGCCGGAGGGGTAGCAATCAGCCCCAGCATTTT.

The CDR3 sequence is CASSLSGGHNEQFF. Written as DNA, the CDR3 is TGTGCCAGCAGCTTAAGCGGGGGTCACAATGAGCAGTTCTTC. The rearrangement uses TRBV5-4 and TRBJ2-1; 8 bases map to TRBD2. The CDR3 runs 14 residues. Germline assignment: CDR1 SGHNT and CDR2 YYREEE (reference sequence). V dropped 2 bases and J dropped 5; count of bases not matched to a gene: 3.

J is TRBJ2-5 and V is TRBV7-9; TRBD2 agrees at 9 bases. The CDR3 sequence is 16 residues long. The V and J ends lost 1 base and 5 bases, in that order; junction bases with no gene match: 8. Germline assignment: CDR1 SEHNR and CDR2 FQNEAQ (reference sequence). The CDR3 nucleotides read TGTGCCAGCAGCTTAGGGAGCGGGAGGATATGGGAGACCCAGTACTTC. This gives the protein CASSLGSGRIWETQYF.

The V gene is TRBV27, the J gene TRBJ2-7; TRBD2 agrees at 9 bases. There are 14 residues in the CDR3. Germline-derived CDR1 and CDR2 are MNHEY and SMNVEV (reference sequence). V trimming: 2 bases; J trimming: 3 bases; junction bases outside the gene matches: 2. The CDR3 spells CASSLRREGYEQYF. The CDR3 nucleotides read TGTGCCAGCAGTTTAAGGCGGGAGGGCTACGAGCAGTACTTC.

The V gene is TRBV7-9, the J gene TRBJ2-7, with 7 nucleotides matching TRBD2. CDR1 is SEHNR and CDR2 is FQNEAQ in the germline V gene (reference sequence). The CDR3 is made up of 17 amino acids. The trim removed 5 bases at V and 0 bases at J, leaving 13 bases unmatched. The CDR3 here is CASSHTSATCPSYEQYF. The DNA of the CDR3 is TGTGCCAGCAGCCACACTAGCGCGACCTGCCCCTCCTACGAGCAGTACTTC.

The genes are TRBV2 and TRBJ1-5, with D perhaps matching TRBD1 (6 bases). V dropped 3 bases and J dropped 5 bases, with 8 bases sitting between them. CDR3 length: 13 amino acids. Germline V gives CDR1 SNHLY, CDR2 FYNNEI. CDR3 coding DNA: TGTGCCAGCAGTGAGGGGGCCGATCAGCCCCAGCATTTT. As protein: CASSEGADQPQHF. Combining the CDR3 with reference TRBV2 and TRBJ1-5 gives the whole variable domain EPEVTQTPSHQVTQMGQEVILRCVPISNHLYFYWYRQILGQKVEFLVSFYNNEISEKSEIFDDQFSVERPDGSNFTLKIRSTKLEDSAMYFCASSEGADQPQHFGDGTRLSIL.

The chain combines TRBV11-2 with TRBJ2-5; unclear D gene. Deletions cut 0 bases from V and 0 bases from J, with 5 bases between. CDR3 length: 14 residues. CDR1 is SGHAT and CDR2 is FQNNGV in the germline V gene. Written as DNA, the CDR3 is TGTGCCAGCAGCTTAGAGACTGACCAAGAGACCCAGTACTTC. Its protein is CASSLETDQETQYF.

V is TRBV18 and J is TRBJ1-5; 9 positions agree with TRBD1. The V gene end was trimmed by 6 bases and the J gene end by 6 bases; junction bases not matched to a gene: 15. Germline V gene sequence: CDR1 KGHSH, CDR2 LQKENI. The CDR3 is made up of 17 amino acids. The CDR3 sequence: CASSPGQGWGRSQPQHF. CDR3 coding DNA: TGTGCCAGCTCGCCGGGACAGGGATGGGGTAGGAGTCAGCCCCAGCATTTT.

This chain links TRBV5-1 with TRBJ1-4; 8 bases align to TRBD1. Germline assignment: CDR1 SGHRS and CDR2 YFSETQ. This CDR3 contains 18 residues. Trimming cost V 1 base and J 8 bases; bases outside gene matches: 16. Here the CDR3 DNA reads TGCGCCAGCAGCTTGAGGACAGGGTGGGGGACTGCTCGAGAAAAACTGTTTTTT. It specifies CASSLRTGWGTAREKLFF.

V and J are TRBV7-9 and TRBJ2-5; weak D call: TRBD1 (6 bases). Germline CDR1 is SEHNR and CDR2 is FQNEAQ (reference sequence). Trimming removed 5 bases from V and 7 bases from J, with 17 bases in between. CDR3 length: 14 residues. The CDR3 region is CASSASRGRGTQYF. The DNA of the CDR3 is TGTGCCAGCAGCGCGAGCAGGGGCCGTGGGACCCAGTACTTC.

This rearrangement joins TRBV30 to TRBJ2-5, with 10 bases aligning to TRBD2. Germline-derived CDR1 and CDR2 are GTSNPN and SVGIG (reference sequence). Trimming at V came to 2 bases and at J to 11 bases, leaving 17 bases not matched to a gene. The CDR3 is made up of 16 amino acids. CDR3: CAWSPSPVLAGGEQYF. CDR3 in DNA: TGTGCCTGGAGTCCCTCTCCGGTGTTAGCGGGAGGAGAGCAGTACTTC.

The chain has TRBV19 and TRBJ1-2; 10 bases map to TRBD1. This CDR3 has 13 amino acids. V dropped 7 bases and J dropped 8; count of bases not matched to a gene: 7. Germline loops: CDR1 LNHDA, CDR2 SQIVND (reference sequence). CDR3 region: CASMGQGMGGYTF. In DNA, the CDR3 is TGTGCCAGTATGGGACAGGGGATGGGAGGCTACACCTTC.

The J gene is TRBJ2-7, the V gene TRBV19; perhaps TRBD2 as D (6 bases). V dropped 4 bases and J dropped 0 bases, with 16 bases sitting between them. The CDR3 is 16 amino acids. CDR1 and CDR2 from the germline V gene are LNHDA and SQIVND (reference sequence). Here the CDR3 reads CASSTPYVGSSYEQYF. The CDR3 nucleotides are TGTGCCAGTAGTACCCCATACGTCGGGAGCTCCTACGAGCAGTACTTC.